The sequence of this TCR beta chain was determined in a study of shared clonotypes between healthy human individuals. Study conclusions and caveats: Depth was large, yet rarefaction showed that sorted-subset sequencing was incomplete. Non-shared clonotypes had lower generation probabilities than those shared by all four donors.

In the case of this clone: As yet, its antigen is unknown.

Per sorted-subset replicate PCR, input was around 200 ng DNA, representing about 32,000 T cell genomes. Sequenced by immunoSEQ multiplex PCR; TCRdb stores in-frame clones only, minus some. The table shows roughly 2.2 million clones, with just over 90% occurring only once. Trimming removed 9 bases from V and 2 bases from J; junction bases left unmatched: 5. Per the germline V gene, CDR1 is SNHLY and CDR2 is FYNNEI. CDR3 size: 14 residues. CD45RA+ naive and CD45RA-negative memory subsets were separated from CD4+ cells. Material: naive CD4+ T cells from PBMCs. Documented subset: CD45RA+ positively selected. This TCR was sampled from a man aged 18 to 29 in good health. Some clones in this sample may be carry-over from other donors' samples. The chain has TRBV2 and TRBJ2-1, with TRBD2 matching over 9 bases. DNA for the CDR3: TGTGCCAGTCAACTAGCGGGTCCCTACAATGAGCAGTTCTTC. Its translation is CASQLAGPYNEQFF.